This TCR beta chain was documented in a study of beta chain features in type 1 diabetes. Notes on the study in general: Significant though moderate, a shortening of TCRB CDR3s appeared in all four CD4+ subsets of Type 1 diabetes patients.

Germline lookup yields CDR1 SQVTM and CDR2 ANQGSEA. The CDR3 runs to 13 residues. The V and J ends lost 3 bases and 1 base respectively, with 9 bases between them. Every bit of the isolated RNA underwent reverse transcription, so sequencing read expressed TCRB transcripts. Method: immunoSEQ multiplex PCR; TCRdb's copy keeps in-frame clones and lacks some. The sample contains approximately 240,000 clones, 16% of which appear only once. This clone was found a few times. Antigen: not known. The sequence was collected from a man aged 30-40 years with type 1 diabetes. Material: naive CD4+ T cells from blood. The rearrangement uses TRBV29-1 and TRBJ2-5; no clear D. CDR3 DNA: TGCAGCGTTGATGCAGTAACCCAAGAGACCCAGTACTTC. This encodes CSVDAVTQETQYF.